This T cell receptor beta chain was captured by sequencing in a study of cytomegalovirus exposure and HLA in healthy donors. Of note for this clone: Antigen unknown.

CDR1 and CDR2 from the germline V gene are MNHEY and SVGAGI. The CDR3 has 13 residues. Unmatched junction bases numbered 8, after V lost 1 base and J lost 13 bases. Study findings and constraints: The Asian-associated ancestry cluster reportedly had fewer N-insertions than the approximately 610-donor mean in a later analysis. Reportedly, cytomegalovirus status was diagnosed with high sensitivity and specificity.

Primers: 60 Vbeta forward and 13 Jbeta reverse. Generated by immunoSEQ multiplex PCR, the TCRdb table keeps only in-frame clones and is missing some. This sample carries about 170,000 clones, about 88% of them seen once, and the ten largest clones take 2.5%. This receptor was obtained from a man in his thirties or forties in good health and CMV-seropositive. The sample comprised PBMCs. The chain is built from TRBV6-5 and TRBJ1-1, with TRBD1 identical over 8 bases. The CDR3 protein is CASSYLGTGSDFF. The CDR3 DNA follows: TGTGCCAGCAGTTACTTAGGGACAGGATCGGATTTCTTT.